This TCR beta chain was captured in a study of vaccination and CD4 T cells after COVID-19. Study-level background: Post-COVID specimens were obtained a median 101 days after diagnosis (range 35 to 161).

The CDR3 contains 14 residues. From germline, CDR1 is SGHAT and CDR2 FQNNGV. Trimming took off 4 bases at V and 7 bases at J, with 16 bases between the two ends. Turning to this clonotype: The antigen is not known.

Treatment indicated: roughly 10-day PBMC culture with coronavirus spike peptide pools or control peptides (ViraFEST assay). The Oncomine TCR Beta short-read assay was applied to DNA of cultured CD4+ T cells. TCRdb itself ran the PCR reads through MiXCR, one entry per CDR3 protein. The sample holds about 16,000 distinct CDR3 sequences, around 52% seen once. The receptor was derived from a human donor who had recovered from COVID-19. Material: CD4+ T cells from blood, cultured in vitro. The rearrangement links TRBV11-2 to TRBJ2-5; D is possibly TRBD2 (6 bases). CDR3 sequence reads: CASSSPRRRGTQYF. As DNA, the CDR3 is TGTGCCAGCAGCTCGCCGAGAAGGAGGGGGACCCAGTACTTC.